This T cell receptor (beta chain) was recorded in a study of cytomegalovirus exposure and HLA in healthy donors. A multiplex PCR was run with 60 Vbeta primers and 13 Jbeta primers. TCRdb's copy holds only in-frame clones and misses some; the assay was immunoSEQ multiplex PCR. The sample has approximately 190,000 clones, about 80% seen once. A remark on this clone: Its target is unknown. The junction and the germline gene differ at one end; a read error may be behind it.

Study-level results: Accurate predictions that matched the HLA-A and HLA-B alleles of most subjects were reportedly made from TCR beta sequences. Within a later analysis, the majority of CMV-associated TCR beta chains appeared HLA-restricted.

The material sequenced was PBMCs. This clonotype was obtained from a woman in her 50s in good health and CMV-seropositive.

The CDR3 DNA follows: TGTGCTAGCAGCCTATCTCAGTCCTTTCTCCAGGGTAATTACGAGCAGTACTTC. The encoded protein is CASSLSQSFLQGNYEQYF. The chain links TRBV7-7 to TRBJ2-7; the D gene is possibly TRBD1 (5 bases). CDR3 size: 18 residues. Germline assignment: CDR1 SSHAT and CDR2 FNYEAQ (reference sequence).